These 3 T cell receptor beta chains originate from one sample sequenced in a study of cytomegalovirus exposure and HLA in healthy donors. With 60 Vbeta and 13 Jbeta primers, the PCR was carried out. Profiling relied on immunoSEQ multiplex PCR, and the TCRdb table lists in-frame clones only, not all of them. Here the sample spans about 150,000 clones, over 65% being singletons. The sample comprised PBMCs. The receptors were sampled from a middle-aged woman in good health and CMV-seronegative.

This clone appeared a few times. The chain has TRBV10-2 and TRBJ1-1; no reliable D call. V was trimmed by 8 bases and J by 5 bases, leaving 12 bases between them. The CDR3 has 12 residues. CDR1 WSHSY and CDR2 SAAADI come from the germline V gene. This CDR3 reads CASRGIKTEAFF. CDR3 in DNA: TGCGCCAGCCGAGGGATTAAGACTGAAGCTTTCTTT.

The V gene is TRBV5-1, the J gene TRBJ2-1; D perhaps matches TRBD2 (5 bases). Trimming shortened V by 1 base and J by 6 bases, and 8 bases separated the two germline ends. Germline CDR1 SGHRS, CDR2 YFSETQ. This CDR3 has 13 residues. In nucleotides, the CDR3 is TGCGCCAGCAGCTTGTCAGAGGGCAATGAGCAGTTCTTC. It encodes CASSLSEGNEQFF.

The CDR3 DNA reads TGTGCCAGCAGTGAACCTGCTCCGGGACTAGCTATCTCCTACAATGAGCAGTTCTTC. Its protein is CASSEPAPGLAISYNEQFF. The genes are TRBV2 and TRBJ2-1, with 9 bases aligning to TRBD2. Germline CDR1 and CDR2: SNHLY and FYNNEI. There are 19 residues in the CDR3. The J segment lost 0 bases and the V segment lost 2 bases, leaving 11 bases of the junction unmatched.